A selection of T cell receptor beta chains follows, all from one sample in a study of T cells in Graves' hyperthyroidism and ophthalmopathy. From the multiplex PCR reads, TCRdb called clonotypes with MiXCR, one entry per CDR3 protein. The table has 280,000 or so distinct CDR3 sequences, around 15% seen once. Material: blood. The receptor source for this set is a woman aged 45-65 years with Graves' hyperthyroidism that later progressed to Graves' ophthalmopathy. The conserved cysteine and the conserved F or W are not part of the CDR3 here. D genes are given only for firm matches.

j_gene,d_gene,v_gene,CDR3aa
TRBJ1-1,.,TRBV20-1,SARKQDGEAL
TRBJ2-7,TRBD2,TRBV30,AWSVIAGGSYEQY
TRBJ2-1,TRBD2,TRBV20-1,SAREAGGVYNEQF
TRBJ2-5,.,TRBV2,ASTLETQY
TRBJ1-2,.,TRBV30,AWSSWDREDYGYT
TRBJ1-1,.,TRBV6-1,ASSSPGTGSTEAF
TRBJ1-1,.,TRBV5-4,ASSQGWGTEAF
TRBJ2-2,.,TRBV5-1,ASSSRGLGGELF
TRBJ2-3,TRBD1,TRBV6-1,ASSRDRGGTDTQY
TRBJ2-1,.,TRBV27,ASSLYGGINEQF
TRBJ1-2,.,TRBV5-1,ASSLERGGARGYT
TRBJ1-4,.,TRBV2,ASSGLWGDEKLF
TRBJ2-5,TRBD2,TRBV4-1,ASSQDPGTSGRETQY
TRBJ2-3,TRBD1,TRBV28,ASSSPGTGDTQY
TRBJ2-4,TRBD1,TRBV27,ASSSDRGLINIQY
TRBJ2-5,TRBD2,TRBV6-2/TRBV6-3,ASSPRLAGEETQY
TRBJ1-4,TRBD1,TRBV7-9,ASSLNQGASGKLF
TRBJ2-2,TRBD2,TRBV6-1,ASGRGWNTGELF
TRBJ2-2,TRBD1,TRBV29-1,SVGEGAGTGELF
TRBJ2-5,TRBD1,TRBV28,ASSTSDRGPKETQY
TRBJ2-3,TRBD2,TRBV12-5,ASGLVGPGTSGPGYTGTDTQY
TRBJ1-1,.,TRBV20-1,SARDRARAEAF
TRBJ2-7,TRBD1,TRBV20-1,SAGRTGALSYEQY
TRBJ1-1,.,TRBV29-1,SVQRGPVGNTEAF
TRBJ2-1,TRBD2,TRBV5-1,ASSLARREGSYNEQF
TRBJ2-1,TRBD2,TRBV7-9,ASSSDNRLAGGPKYNEQF
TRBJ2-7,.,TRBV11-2,ASREGTEAYGQY